The sequence of this T cell receptor (beta chain) was determined in a study of blood T cell repertoires in COVID-19. Study in general: Donors in the United States, Italy and Spain gave samples during acute or convalescent COVID-19. T cells, B-cell-depleted T cells, or PBMCs provided the cDNA or gDNA that served as material.

Original methodology: Amplifying reference gene primers gave estimates of nucleated cell counts. The data were produced by immunoSEQ multiplex PCR, yet TCRdb's version contains in-frame clones alone and is incomplete. From that table come the V and J calls and clone size; the DNA was used to work out D and trimming. The sample holds about 50,000 clones; more than 75% are singletons and the top ten take approximately 15%. Per germline, CDR1 LGHNA and CDR2 YNFKEQ. Trimming at V came to 1 base and at J to 4 bases, leaving 11 bases not matched to a gene. The CDR3 spans 18 residues. Sequenced material: peripheral blood. The J gene is TRBJ2-3, the V gene TRBV4-2, with 10 bases fitting TRBD2. This receptor was taken from a human donor in a cohort sampled during active COVID-19. CDR3 DNA: TGTGCCAGCAGCCAAGGGTCCCTAGCGGGAGTGGTGCCAGATACGCAGTATTTT. It yields the protein CASSQGSLAGVVPDTQYF.